A single sample is the source of the 25 T cell receptor beta chains below, sequenced in a study of beta chain features in type 1 diabetes. The entirety of the isolated RNA underwent reverse transcription, so expressed TCRB transcripts were sequenced. Here immunoSEQ multiplex PCR was the method, and the copy in TCRdb shows in-frame clones only, minus some. The sample lists around 250,000 clones; about 25% were seen once. Sequenced material: central memory CD4+ T cells from blood. The receptor source for this set is a man in his thirties or forties in good health.

As for this clone: Other DNA sequences in the same sample also yield this CDR3. The gene calls are TRBV20-1 and TRBJ1-2, with no clear D. This CDR3 has 11 residues. The V end was cut by 3 bases, the J end by 4 bases, with 6 bases between. Germline V lookup: CDR1 DFQATT, CDR2 SNEGSKA (reference sequence). Here the CDR3 DNA reads TGCAGTGCTAGTGGGAGCTATGGCTACACCTTC. Its translation: CSASGSYGYTF.

This clone has ten or more counts. The chain links TRBV15 to TRBJ2-1; 9 positions agree with TRBD1. Trimming removed 5 bases from V and 7 bases from J; junction bases left unmatched: 9. This CDR3 has 15 residues. Germline V gives CDR1 LNHNV, CDR2 YYDKDF (reference sequence). The CDR3, as DNA: TGTGCCACCAGCTCTGCCGGACAGGGGTGGAATGAGCAGTTCTTC. It is translated as CATSSAGQGWNEQFF.

This clone was observed a few times. V gene TRBV5-4 combines with J gene TRBJ2-3; D not certain. The CDR3 covers 12 residues. V was clipped by 2 bases and J by 2 bases, with 3 bases between them. From germline, CDR1 is SGHNT and CDR2 YYREEE (reference sequence). The CDR3 sequence: CASSLTTDTQYF. The CDR3 nucleotides are TGTGCCAGCAGCTTAACCACAGATACGCAGTATTTT.

The sample holds a few counts of this clone. The genes are TRBV4-1 and TRBJ2-3, with 10 bases lining up with TRBD2. This CDR3 comprises 15 residues. V lost 3 bases to trimming and J lost 4 bases; unmatched junction nucleotides: 4. Per germline, CDR1 MGHRA and CDR2 YSYEKL. CDR3 DNA sequence: TGCGCCAGCAGCCATGGGGGGACTAGCGCAGATACGCAGTATTTT. Protein product: CASSHGGTSADTQYF.

The table lists this clone with a few counts. The rearrangement uses TRBV27 and TRBJ2-7; the match to TRBD1 covers 9 bases. Germline V gene sequence: CDR1 MNHEY, CDR2 SMNVEV (reference sequence). V shed 5 bases, J shed 5 bases, and the junction held 19 bases outside the gene matches. The CDR3 extends over 18 amino acids. The CDR3 DNA sequence: TGTGCCAGCAGTCCTAACTCCCCGATCCGGGACAGGGTTCACGAGCAGTACTTC. It encodes CASSPNSPIRDRVHEQYF.

V and J are TRBV7-9 and TRBJ2-1; 9 bases match TRBD1. Germline V gene sequence: CDR1 SEHNR, CDR2 FQNEAQ (reference sequence). The CDR3 length is 17 residues. Trimming took 1 base from V and 3 from J; bases not matched to a gene: 7. CDR3 sequence (DNA): TGTGCCAGCAGCTTAGGGGTTGGGACAGGGAGCTACAATGAGCAGTTCTTC. Protein product: CASSLGVGTGSYNEQFF.

A few counts support this clone. CDR3 in DNA: TGTGCCAGCAGCTTAATGTCGGGAGAGTCCTACAATGAGCAGTTCTTC. It yields the protein CASSLMSGESYNEQFF. J is TRBJ2-1 and V is TRBV7-6; the D gene is possibly TRBD2 (6 bases). This CDR3 is 16 amino acids long. V was shortened by 2 bases and J by 1 base, with 12 bases between the two germline ends. CDR1 SGHVS and CDR2 FNYEAQ come from the germline V gene.

This clone was recorded only once. V is TRBV2 and J is TRBJ2-1; D is possibly TRBD2 (5 bases). The CDR3 is made up of 13 amino acids. Germline CDR1 and CDR2: SNHLY and FYNNEI. The ends were cut back, 5 bases at V and 5 bases at J, with 10 bases in the middle. The CDR3 sequence: CASSRTSDNEQFF. In nucleotides, the CDR3 is TGTGCCAGCAGTAGAACTAGTGACAATGAGCAGTTCTTC.

This chain uses TRBV7-2 with TRBJ1-1; weak D call: TRBD1 (5 bases). CDR3 length: 14 amino acids. Trimming removed 8 bases at V and 5 bases at J, with 18 bases between. Per germline, CDR1 SGHTA and CDR2 FQGNSA. The CDR3 protein is CASLRGGGETEAFF. CDR3 bases: TGTGCCAGCCTGAGGGGCGGGGGTGAGACTGAAGCTTTCTTT.

A few counts support this clone. The chain joins TRBV30 to TRBJ1-2; TRBD1 might be the D (6 bases). Germline-derived CDR1 and CDR2 are GTSNPN and SVGIG (reference sequence). The CDR3 covers 13 residues. The germline V and J ends were trimmed by 3 bases and 8 bases, with 16 bases remaining between them. As DNA, the CDR3 is TGTGCCTGGAGATCGGGGACACTTGACGGCTACACCTTC. Its protein is CAWRSGTLDGYTF.

The gene calls are TRBV2 and TRBJ2-1; 9 nucleotides align to TRBD2. Germline loops: CDR1 SNHLY, CDR2 FYNNEI. With V trimmed by 4 bases and J by 4 bases, 8 bases remained unmatched. CDR3 length: 16 residues. The CDR3 is CASSVVAGVLYNEQFF. The CDR3 bases are TGTGCCAGCAGTGTGGTAGCGGGAGTTTTGTACAATGAGCAGTTCTTC.

This clone was seen only a few times. J is TRBJ2-1 and V is TRBV28, with TRBD2 matching 13 bases. This CDR3 comprises 15 residues. In germline, CDR1 is MDHEN, CDR2 SYDVKM. Germline trimming cut 5 bases from V and 7 bases from J; bases unmatched to any gene: 5. The CDR3 DNA reads as TGTGCCAGCAGTCCGACTAGCGGGGGGCGGAATGAGCAGTTCTTC. This encodes CASSPTSGGRNEQFF.

The rearrangement uses TRBV11-2 and TRBJ2-1; TRBD2 might be the D (5 bases). Germline V CDR1 and CDR2: SGHAT, FQNNGV. CDR3 length: 14 amino acids. Trimming removed 0 bases at V and 9 bases at J, with 12 bases between. The CDR3 protein is CASSLEGVVGEQFF. The CDR3 DNA reads TGTGCCAGCAGCTTAGAGGGAGTTGTGGGTGAGCAGTTCTTC.

This clone was counted a few times. J is TRBJ1-1 and V is TRBV30, with unresolved D. The germline V gene has CDR1 GTSNPN and CDR2 SVGIG (reference sequence). This CDR3 is built from 14 residues. V gave up 1 base and J gave up 2 bases, with 11 bases separating them. CDR3 bases: TGTGCCTGGAGTGGGACCTTCAGAAACACTGAAGCTTTCTTT. Protein product: CAWSGTFRNTEAFF.

V gene TRBV21-1 combines with J gene TRBJ2-7; the D call of TRBD2 is as the table states it, not checked on the DNA. TRBV21-1 is an annotated pseudogene. The CDR3 spans 13 residues. The CDR3 DNA reads as TGTGCCAGCAGCGGACGGACTAAATACGAGCAGTACTTC. Its protein is CASSGRTKYEQYF.

This clone was seen more than once but under ten times. This chain joins TRBV11-2 and TRBJ2-1; 12 bases are a match to TRBD1. The J segment lost 8 bases and the V segment lost 4 bases, leaving 6 bases of the junction unmatched. CDR3 size: 15 residues. Germline CDR1 reads SGHAT; CDR2 reads FQNNGV. The CDR3 region has the DNA TGTGCCAGCAGCTCCGGGACAGGGGGCATGTATGAGCAGTTCTTC. Its translation is CASSSGTGGMYEQFF. Together with reference TRBV11-2 and TRBJ2-1, the CDR3 gives the full variable domain: EAGVAQSPRYKIIEKRQSVAFWCNPISGHATLYWYQQILGQGPKLLIQFQNNGVVDDSQLPKDRFSAERLKGVDSTLKIQPAKLEDSAVYLCASSSGTGGMYEQFFGPGTRLTVL.

This clone has a count of ten or more. The chain recombines TRBV6-6 with TRBJ2-6, with a weak D call TRBD2 (5 bases). The germline V gene has CDR1 MNHNY and CDR2 SVGAGI (reference sequence). The germline V and J ends were trimmed by 4 bases and 0 bases, with 10 bases remaining between them. The CDR3 has 16 amino acids. CDR3 DNA sequence: TGTGCCAGCAGTTGGACTCCAAGCTCTGGGGCCAACGTCCTGACTTTC. Translated: CASSWTPSSGANVLTF.

In this sample, this clone turned up a few times. The rearrangement links TRBV1 to TRBJ2-7; TRBD2, the D gene given by the table, was not confirmed from the DNA. TRBV1 corresponds to a pseudogene. CDR3 size: 12 residues. CDR3 protein: CTSSWTSGEQYF. In DNA, the CDR3 is TGCACCAGCAGCTGGACTAGCGGGGAGCAGTACTTC.

The sample holds many counts of this clone. This likely traces to a read error, being one base from a far larger clone. J is TRBJ1-2 and V is TRBV10-3, with D unresolved. Germline V gene data show CDR1 as ENHRY and CDR2 as SYGVKD. The CDR3 sequence is 12 residues long. The germline V and J ends were trimmed by 2 bases and 4 bases, with 5 bases remaining between them. CDR3 DNA sequence: TGTGCCATCAGTGAGGCAGCCTATGGCTACACCTTC. Translating it yields CAISEAAYGYTF.

The gene calls are TRBV29-1 and TRBJ1-1; 8 positions match TRBD1. V dropped 6 bases and J dropped 3; count of bases not matched to a gene: 3. Germline assignment: CDR1 SQVTM and CDR2 ANQGSEA. CDR3 length: 12 residues. This CDR3 reads CSVTRGHTEAFF. The DNA of the CDR3 is TGCAGCGTGACCAGGGGGCACACTGAAGCTTTCTTT.

The gene calls are TRBV2 and TRBJ1-1; D is uncertain. This CDR3 comprises 13 residues. V shed 7 bases and J shed 4 bases, with 13 bases lying between them. CDR1 is SNHLY and CDR2 is FYNNEI in the germline V gene. Here the CDR3 DNA reads TGTGCCAGCACCGCAAGCCGGCGCACTGAAGCTTTCTTT. Translating it yields CASTASRRTEAFF.

V gene TRBV5-1 combines with J gene TRBJ2-7; D possibly corresponds to TRBD1 (7 bases). CDR1 is SGHRS, CDR2 YFSETQ, per germline. The ends were cut back, 1 base at V and 2 bases at J, with 10 bases in the middle. The CDR3 length is 14 residues. CDR3 loop: CASSLTGEAYEQYF. In DNA, the CDR3 is TGCGCCAGCAGCTTGACAGGGGAGGCCTACGAGCAGTACTTC.

V is TRBV10-1 and J is TRBJ2-3; 8 bases fit TRBD2. Germline assignment: CDR1 WNHNN and CDR2 SYGVQD (reference sequence). Losses at the gene ends were 4 bases for V and 5 bases for J; bases not matched to a gene: 5. The CDR3 contains 14 residues. DNA for the CDR3: TGCGCCAGCAGTGTTGCGGGGGGCAAAGATACGCAGTATTTT. Translated, it gives CASSVAGGKDTQYF.

This clone was detected only a few times. The J gene is TRBJ2-3, the V gene TRBV5-4; weak D call: TRBD1 (7 bases). The CDR3 is 13 residues long. V lost 5 bases and J 5 bases, leaving 12 bases between the germline ends. Germline V CDR1 and CDR2: SGHNT, YYREEE (reference sequence). The CDR3 sequence is CASRYQGGDTQYF. In DNA, the CDR3 is TGTGCCAGCAGATACCAGGGGGGAGATACGCAGTATTTT.

The J gene is TRBJ1-5, the V gene TRBV6-5; D is perhaps TRBD1 (5 bases). Germline lookup yields CDR1 MNHEY and CDR2 SVGAGI. Trimming cost V 6 bases and J 1 base, with 13 bases left between them. The CDR3 spans 15 residues. The CDR3 protein is CASRAGTSSNQPQHF. In nucleotides, the CDR3 is TGTGCCAGCAGGGCCGGGACGTCGAGCAATCAGCCCCAGCATTTT.